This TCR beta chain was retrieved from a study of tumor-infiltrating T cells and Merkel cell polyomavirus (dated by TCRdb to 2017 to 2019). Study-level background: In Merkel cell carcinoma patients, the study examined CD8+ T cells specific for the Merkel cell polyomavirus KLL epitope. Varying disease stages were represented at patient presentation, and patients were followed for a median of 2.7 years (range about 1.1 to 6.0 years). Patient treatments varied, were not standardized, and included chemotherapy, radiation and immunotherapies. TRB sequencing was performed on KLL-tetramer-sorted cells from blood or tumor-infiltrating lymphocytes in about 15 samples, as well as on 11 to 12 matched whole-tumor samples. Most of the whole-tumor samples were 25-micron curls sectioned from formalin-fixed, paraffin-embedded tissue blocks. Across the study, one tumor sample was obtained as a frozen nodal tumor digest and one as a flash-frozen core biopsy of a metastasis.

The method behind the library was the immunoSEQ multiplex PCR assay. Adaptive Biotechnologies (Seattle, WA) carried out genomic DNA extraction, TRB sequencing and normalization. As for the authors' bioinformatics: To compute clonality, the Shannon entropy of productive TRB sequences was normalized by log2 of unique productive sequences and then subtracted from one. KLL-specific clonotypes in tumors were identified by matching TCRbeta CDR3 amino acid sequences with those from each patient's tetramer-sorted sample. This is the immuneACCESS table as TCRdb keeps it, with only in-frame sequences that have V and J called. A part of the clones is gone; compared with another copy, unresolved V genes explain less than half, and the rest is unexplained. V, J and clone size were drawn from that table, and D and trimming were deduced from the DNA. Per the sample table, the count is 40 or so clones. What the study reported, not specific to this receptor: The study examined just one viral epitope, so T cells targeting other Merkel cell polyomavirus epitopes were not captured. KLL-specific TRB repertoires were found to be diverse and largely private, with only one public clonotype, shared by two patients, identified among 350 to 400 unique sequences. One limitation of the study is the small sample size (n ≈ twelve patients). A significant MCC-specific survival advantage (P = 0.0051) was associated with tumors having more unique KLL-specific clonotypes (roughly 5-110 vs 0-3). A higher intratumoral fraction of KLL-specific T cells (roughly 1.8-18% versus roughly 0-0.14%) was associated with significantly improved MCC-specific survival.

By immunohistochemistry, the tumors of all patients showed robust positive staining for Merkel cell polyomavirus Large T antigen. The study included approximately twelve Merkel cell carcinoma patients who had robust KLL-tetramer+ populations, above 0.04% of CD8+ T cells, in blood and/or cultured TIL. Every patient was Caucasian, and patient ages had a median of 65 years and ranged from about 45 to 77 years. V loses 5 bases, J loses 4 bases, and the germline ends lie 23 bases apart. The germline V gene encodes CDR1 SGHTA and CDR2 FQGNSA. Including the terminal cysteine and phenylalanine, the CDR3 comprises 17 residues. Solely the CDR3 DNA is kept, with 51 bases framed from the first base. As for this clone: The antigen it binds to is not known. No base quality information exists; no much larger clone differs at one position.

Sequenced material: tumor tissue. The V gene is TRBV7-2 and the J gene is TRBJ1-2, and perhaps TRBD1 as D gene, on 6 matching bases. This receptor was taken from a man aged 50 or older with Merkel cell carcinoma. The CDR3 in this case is CASSSKYRDGRTYGYTF. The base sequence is TGTGCCAGCAGCAGCAAGTACAGGGACGGAAGGACCTATGGCTACACCTTC.